This T cell receptor beta chain emerged from a study of cytomegalovirus exposure and HLA in healthy donors (dated by TCRdb to between 2016 and 2019). About the investigation overall: An earlier analysis of approximately 600 of the donors reported approximately 300 Gb of sequence data and around 120 million unique TCR beta sequences from about 180 million T cells. Among roughly 370 genotyped donors of the cohort, an average of roughly 240,000 unique TCR beta nucleotide sequences were sequenced per donor, about a sixth of them non-productive. Both class I and class II loci were covered by HLA typing, at four-digit resolution. The genetic ancestry cluster associated with self-reported Caucasian donors included over 80% of the approximately 400 genotyped donors. To predict cytomegalovirus infection status, the study combined high-throughput TCR immunosequencing, statistical association of individual TCRs with disease status, and machine learning. In addition to the first cohort of around 670 subjects, a separate validation cohort of 120 different subjects was used. Five DR-DQ haplotypes were handled as single units for association and clustering, since linkage in the cohort was strong. Typing coverage differed by locus: A, B, C, DRB1 and DQB1 were typed in roughly 620-630 donors, DQA1 in approximately 520, DPA1 in nearly 610, and DPB1 in 450 to 490. About 310 gigabases of sequencing data and roughly 90 million unique TCR sequences were included in an early release covering roughly 600 HLA-typed donors. An earlier analysis of approximately 630 of the donors applied high-throughput TCR beta sequencing to assess whether each TCR beta V gene segment acted as functional or pseudogenic. A later genetic analysis took genome-wide SNP genotypes for about three fifths of the 666 donors and used that subset as a discovery cohort. Every repertoire in the discovery cohort had been generated on one and the same sequencing platform. Donor age, sex, ethnicity and CMV serostatus were compiled alongside the repertoire data. Using immunosequencing, the study profiled T cell repertoires from 500 to 800 subjects and related those repertoires to cytomegalovirus serostatus. The later analysis used no new phenotypic data to find candidate immune exposures, relying instead on TCR beta sequences and their occurrence across donors. The study aimed to test whether signatures of past pathogen exposure could be identified by cataloging public T cell receptors. In a later analysis, previously published TCR beta repertoires from 666 donors were re-analyzed and high-resolution HLA genotyping was added so that TCR occurrence patterns could be studied.

In total, approximately 610 healthy bone marrow donors made up the cohort. At the time of sampling, all cohort members were nominally healthy, though unrecorded immune exposures were likely present. The donor tested CMV seronegative and was one of the 352 seronegative cohort members. A peripheral blood sample was collected from each donor, and TCR beta sequencing was performed on peripheral blood mononuclear cells. Genomic DNA was extracted from the blood cell samples with the Qiagen DNeasy Blood Extraction Kit. Libraries were prepared through the immunoSEQ multiplex PCR assay. For the multiplex PCR, a mixture combining 60 forward primers for TCR Vbeta segments and 13 reverse primers for TCR Jbeta segments was used. Amplification of the CDR3 region of rearranged TCR beta genes was performed with a multiplex PCR assay on genomic DNA. The Illumina HiSeq System was used to sequence the amplified TCR beta libraries as 87-base-pair reads. Per the authors' processing: A later analysis tallied 75 million to 85 million unique TCR beta chains across the 600 to 700 repertoires, and approximately 12 million of those chains were shared by two or more donors. Raw reads were error-corrected and collapsed into unique sequences with a nearest-neighbor algorithm that merged closely related sequences to remove PCR and sequencing errors. Alignment of CDR3 sequences to IMGT reference sequences was used to assign V, D and J gene segments. For a sequence to be retained, a match of at least six nucleotides to both a V gene segment and a J gene segment was required. Rearrangements were called productive when the CDR3 lacked stop codons and stayed in frame with V and J; all others were non-productive. CDR3 was defined by IMGT convention, running from the second conserved V-encoded cysteine to the conserved J-encoded phenylalanine. The earlier analysis of about 530 of the donors excluded any sequence lacking an unambiguous match to a single V gene segment. An earlier analysis of a few hundred of the donors called V segments functional above 56.7% productive rearrangements and segregating when the between-donor standard deviation exceeded 5%. To diagnose cytomegalovirus status from the catalog of TCR beta chain sequences, a statistical classification framework was built. V and J gene assignment, in a later analysis, came from comparing TCR nucleotide sequences with IMGT/GENE-DB human TR gene sequences. The TCRdist pipeline was used in a later analysis to assign CDR3 sequences and most-parsimonious VDJ recombination scenarios. In a later analysis, every TCR beta chain was defined by the combination of its CDR3 amino acid sequence and its V-gene family, and reads without a unique V-gene family were dropped. As a way to deal with suspected cross-contamination and a sequencing artifact, a later analysis dropped under 600 nucleotide sequences that were highly shared and had low generation probability. In a later analysis, a clonal expansion index was calculated for each public chain from normalized within-repertoire ranks of inferred template counts. In a later analysis, generation probabilities were computed using a VDJ recombination model fitted to out-of-frame rearrangements, and the results were checked against IGoR. Hypergeometric tests were used in a later analysis to score TCR-TCR, TCR-HLA and TCR-CMV co-occurrence, with a repertoire-size bias correction applied to the TCR pairs. A later analysis estimated false discovery rates by permuting HLA or CMV assignments 20 times. In a later analysis, co-occurring TCRs were grouped using DBSCAN, with TCRdist sequence similarity added in when clustering inside HLA-allele-positive subsets. For co-occurrence clustering, repertoires with fewer than 30,000 or more than 120,000 public chains were excluded, along with several repertoires with anomalous nucleotide sharing. This immuneACCESS table, as held by TCRdb, lists in-frame sequences with V and J called but not all clones. Of the missing ones, under half trace to an unresolved V gene in checked studies; the others have no known cause. The V and J calls and clone size were taken over from that table, and D and trimming were inferred from the DNA. The table of this sample itemizes 95,000 to 110,000 clones. Less than 4.5% of the sample is taken by the ten largest.

What the study reported, not specific to this receptor: The study listed 150 to 200 TCR beta chains as associated with cytomegalovirus. In a later genetic analysis, a missense DCLRE1C variant was associated with V-gene and J-gene trimming of TCR beta chains, and the association was replicated in an independent cohort. An earlier analysis of some 560 of the donors showed that most TCR beta V segments appeared in productive rearrangements either about 90% or about 30% of the time, which broadly matched IMGT annotations. While some public TCRs were present in many individuals, most TCR sequences turned up only very rarely across donors. In a later analysis, the rate of TCR association differed among HLA loci, with DRB1 alleles having the most associated TCRs and HLA-C alleles having the fewest. CMV serostatus was the only immune exposure information available for the cohort. The 87-base-pair reads could not distinguish some IMGT-functional V segments, including TRBV6-2 and TRBV6-3, so those segments were excluded. The authors suggested that the approach could potentially be extended to other disease states and immunological phenotypes. Specific HLA alleles were associated with more than 15,000 TCR beta sequences at a false discovery rate of 0.05 in a later analysis. The cohort was sequenced for TCR beta chains only, and without alpha or paired-chain data the features that could be detected were limited. Several of the top co-occurrence clusters appeared to be linked to parvovirus B19, influenza, CMV and Epstein-Barr virus, according to a later analysis. Because HLA typing was unavailable for some donors at each locus, only the typed subset was used in association tests. When HLA alleles, especially DR and DQ, strongly co-occurred, attributing TCR associations to individual alleles was difficult. In vitro tests confirmed that a few of the cytomegalovirus-associated TCR beta chains recognize cytomegalovirus antigens. Linkage disequilibrium might explain the correlated functional status among segregating V segments, but an unknown experimental factor could not be ruled out. According to a later analysis, most CMV-associated TCR beta chains appeared to be HLA-restricted, and the HLA associations seemed to be driven largely by CMV exposure. A later analysis found that HLA-associated TCR beta chains were more clonally expanded and had lower generation probabilities than equally common non-associated chains. A group of highly shared sequence variants was considered likely to be a technical artifact of the sequencing pipeline. A further reported finding was that TCR beta sequences accurately predicted the HLA-A and HLA-B alleles for most subjects in the first cohort. According to a later genetic analysis, donors in an Asian-associated ancestry cluster had fewer N-insertions in productive TCRs than the roughly 700-donor mean. The classifier was reported to diagnose cytomegalovirus status with high specificity and sensitivity in both the original cohort and the validation cohort. The earlier analysis of 587 of the donors excluded 15 to 20 rarely observed V segments, including chromosome 9 orphons, because counts were too low. Roughly uniform sequencing depth across donors was assumed in presence/absence analyses, although this assumption may not hold.

The germline V gene sets CDR1 to MRHNA and CDR2 to SNTAGT. From the cysteine up to the phenylalanine, the CDR3 has a length of 17 residues. Only the CDR3 region is kept as DNA, spanning 51 bases read in frame from base 1. For this chain, trimming is 7 bases at the V end and 0 bases at the J end, and the number of junction bases without a gene match is 11. With regard to this clone: It has no known antigen specificity.

The chain links TRBV6-4 with TRBJ1-5, and 8 bases in between align with TRBD1. Source material: PBMCs. This sequence originates from a man between 40 and 49 years old in good health and CMV-seronegative. The CDR3 region has the sequence CASINNRGTVSNQPQHF. The DNA sequence is as follows: TGTGCCAGCATCAACAACAGGGGGACAGTTAGCAATCAGCCCCAGCATTTT.